This T cell receptor beta chain was identified during a study of circulating CD8 cells and anti-PD-1 response in melanoma. Study-level results: Clonotype sharing was highest between DPOS and TIGIT subsets.

Using around 15 ng of total RNA, TCR libraries were made with the QIAseq Immune Repertoire TCR panel. From the reads, TCRdb called clonotypes with MiXCR, one entry per CDR3 protein. The sample includes a few hundred distinct CDR3 sequences, 14% of them seen just once. Worth noting for this clonotype: Its antigen is not identified.

From live CD3+CD8+TCRalphabeta+ cells, four PD-1 and/or TIGIT subsets were sorted. The CDR3 sequence is 16 residues long. V trimming: 3 bases; J trimming: 10 bases; junction bases outside the gene matches: 14. Germline assignment: CDR1 DFQATT and CDR2 SNEGSKA (reference sequence). The J gene is TRBJ2-1, the V gene TRBV20-1; TRBD2 agrees at 11 bases. The source material was CD8+ T cells from PBMCs, sampled at baseline or after one month of anti-PD-1 therapy (not recorded which). The TCR comes from a human donor with melanoma. This chain's CDR3 is CSARGPSGRTPNEQFF. The CDR3 DNA reads TGCAGTGCTAGGGGGCCTAGCGGGAGGACCCCCAACGAGCAGTTCTTC.